The 22 T cell receptor beta chains below were found in one sample sequenced in a study of blood T cell repertoires in COVID-19. This table comes from immunoSEQ multiplex PCR, and its TCRdb copy is limited to in-frame clones, with some not included. The data contain 110,000 or so clones, around 79% of them seen just once; the ten biggest clones take up 2% to 3%. The sample taken for sequencing was peripheral blood. The receptors were gathered from a man over 45 with acute or convalescent COVID-19.

The V gene is TRBV27, the J gene TRBJ2-5, with D perhaps TRBD2 (5 bases). CDR1 is MNHEY, CDR2 SMNVEV, per germline (reference sequence). This CDR3 has 12 residues. Trimming took off 2 bases at V and 9 bases at J, with 10 bases between the two ends. Here the CDR3 reads CASSLTRGPQYF. CDR3 nucleotides: TGTGCCAGCAGTTTAACCCGAGGGCCCCAGTACTTC.

The genes are TRBV6-2 or TRBV6-3 and TRBJ2-3; 12 nucleotides match TRBD2. V gave up 7 bases and J gave up 1 base; unmatched junction bases: 3. This CDR3 spans 15 amino acids. Germline V gene lookup returns CDR1 MNHEY and CDR2 SVGEGT. The CDR3 here is CASTPSGRGTDTQYF. CDR3 in DNA: TGTGCCAGCACCCCTAGCGGGAGGGGCACAGATACGCAGTATTTT.

Comments on this clone: One junction end disagrees with the germline gene, perhaps due to a read error. The V gene is TRBV28, the J gene TRBJ1-5, with 7 bases aligning to TRBD1. Germline V gene data show CDR1 as MDHEN and CDR2 as SYDVKM. The CDR3 length is 17 residues. CDR3 amino acids: CASSPGGKPSGKQPQHF. For the CDR3, the DNA is TGTGCCAGCAGCCCAGGGGGGAAGCCCTCCGGCAAACAGCCCCAGCATTTT.

The genes are TRBV11-2 and TRBJ1-4, with 12 bases matching TRBD1. J gave up 5 bases and V 5 bases, and 12 bases lay outside the gene matches. Germline V gene data show CDR1 as SGHAT and CDR2 as FQNNGV. The CDR3 totals 18 residues. The CDR3 spells CASSPGTGGSFENEKLFF. The CDR3 nucleotides are TGTGCCAGCAGCCCCGGGACAGGGGGCTCTTTTGAAAATGAAAAACTGTTTTTT.

V gene TRBV11-2 combines with J gene TRBJ2-1, with 7 positions matching TRBD2. From germline, CDR1 is SGHAT and CDR2 FQNNGV. The CDR3 consists of 17 residues. Trimming at V came to 8 bases and at J to 2 bases, leaving 15 bases not matched to a gene. The CDR3 DNA follows: TGTGCCAGCTCCCTAAGAGGTACGGGGGGTACCTACAATGAGCAGTTCTTC. Protein sequence: CASSLRGTGGTYNEQFF. Filled out from reference TRBV11-2 and TRBJ2-1, the complete variable domain reads EAGVAQSPRYKIIEKRQSVAFWCNPISGHATLYWYQQILGQGPKLLIQFQNNGVVDDSQLPKDRFSAERLKGVDSTLKIQPAKLEDSAVYLCASSLRGTGGTYNEQFFGPGTRLTVL.

This chain uses TRBV7-3 with TRBJ1-1, with a tentative D call TRBD1 (5 bases). Germline CDR1 is SGHTA and CDR2 is FQGTGA. The V and J ends lost 3 bases and 4 bases respectively, with 9 bases between them. This CDR3 comprises 13 residues. The CDR3 spells CASSFGGVTEAFF. CDR3 nucleotide sequence: TGTGCCAGCAGCTTCGGGGGGGTCACTGAAGCTTTCTTT.

The V call is TRBV3-1 (or the pseudogene TRBV3-2), the J call TRBJ2-5, with 11 nucleotides matching TRBD2. Germline assignment: CDR1 LGHDT and CDR2 YNNKEL (reference sequence). CDR3 length equals 17 residues. Losses at the gene ends were 0 bases for V and 5 bases for J; bases not matched to a gene: 8. The CDR3 bases are TGTGCCAGCAGCCAAGATCAGCTAGCGGGGGGAAGGGAGACCCAGTACTTC. Its translation: CASSQDQLAGGRETQYF.

V usage is TRBV5-5 and J usage is TRBJ2-7; D might be TRBD1 (6 bases). The CDR3 has 15 residues. Germline lookup yields CDR1 SGHKS and CDR2 YYEKEE (reference sequence). V was clipped by 5 bases and J by 1 base, with 16 bases between them. The CDR3 DNA sequence: TGTGCCAGCAGGGAAGGGACACCGGCGTCCTACGAGCAGTACTTC. Protein sequence: CASREGTPASYEQYF.

This chain links TRBV28 with TRBJ2-7, with D perhaps matching TRBD2 (5 bases). Germline CDR1 reads MDHEN; CDR2 reads SYDVKM. Trimming left V 3 bases short and J 5 bases short, with 20 bases between. The CDR3 runs to 16 residues. The DNA of the CDR3 is TGTGCCAGCAGTTTTAATTCGGTAGGGAGTTCCCACGAGCAGTACTTC. Amino acid sequence: CASSFNSVGSSHEQYF.

The V gene is TRBV19, the J gene TRBJ1-2; 8 bases match TRBD1. The CDR3 loop spans 12 amino acids. CDR1 is LNHDA, CDR2 SQIVND, per germline (reference sequence). V was clipped by 7 bases and J by 6 bases; unmatched bases: 4. CDR3 residues: CASTLDRDGYTF. Written as DNA, the CDR3 is TGTGCCAGTACCCTGGACAGGGATGGCTACACCTTC.

The chain is built from TRBV11-3 and TRBJ1-1; D may be TRBD1 (6 bases). Germline CDR1 reads SGHNT; CDR2 reads YENEEA. The CDR3 is 14 amino acids. The V gene lost 1 base and the J gene lost 3 bases, with 9 bases spanning the gap. As DNA, the CDR3 is TGTGCCAGCAGCTTAGGGGGGCGGGACACTGAAGCTTTCTTT. This codes for CASSLGGRDTEAFF.

V and J are TRBV5-1 and TRBJ1-4; D is possibly TRBD1 (5 bases). Germline CDR1 reads SGHRS; CDR2 reads YFSETQ. The CDR3 sequence is 16 residues long. Trimming pared 4 bases from V and 0 bases from J, leaving 13 bases between. CDR3 nucleotide sequence: TGCGCCAGCAGCCAGGGTCCACCAGCAACTAATGAAAAACTGTTTTTT. It is translated as CASSQGPPATNEKLFF.

The CDR3 sequence: CASSVGGDMGNTEAFF. CDR3 in DNA: TGTGCCAGCAGCGTCGGGGGTGACATGGGGAACACTGAAGCTTTCTTT. The rearrangement uses TRBV9 and TRBJ1-1; tentative D call: TRBD1 (5 bases). With 2 bases removed from V and 1 base from J, the gap between germline ends came to 15 bases. Germline V gene data show CDR1 as SGDLS and CDR2 as YYNGEE. The CDR3 extends over 16 amino acids.

V and J are TRBV13 and TRBJ2-5; TRBD2 aligns across 11 bases. The germline V gene encodes CDR1 PRHDT and CDR2 FYEKMQ (reference sequence). V was clipped by 5 bases and J by 10 bases; unmatched bases: 15. This CDR3 has 16 residues. CDR3 bases: TGTGCCAGCAGCACCCGGACTAGCGGGTTTTATTTGGACCAGTACTTC. Its translation: CASSTRTSGFYLDQYF. Based on the CDR3 plus reference TRBV13 and TRBJ2-5, the full variable domain is AAGVIQSPRHLIKEKRETATLKCYPIPRHDTVYWYQQGPGQDPQFLISFYEKMQSDKGSIPDRFSAQQFSDYHSELNMSSLELGDSALYFCASSTRTSGFYLDQYFGPGTRLLVL.

V is TRBV7-8 and J is TRBJ1-5; D is undetermined. This CDR3 has 15 residues. Per germline, CDR1 SGHVS and CDR2 FQNEAQ. V shed 1 base and J shed 1 base, with 8 bases lying between them. CDR3 sequence: CASSLGRVSNQPQHF. The CDR3, as DNA: TGTGCCAGCAGCTTAGGTCGGGTCAGCAATCAGCCCCAGCATTTT.

V is TRBV19 and J is TRBJ1-5, with D perhaps matching TRBD1 (6 bases). The CDR3 is 15 residues long. V was cut by 7 bases and J by 0 bases, with 13 bases left in between. CDR1 LNHDA and CDR2 SQIVND come from the germline V gene (reference sequence). The CDR3 sequence: CASIPTGNSNQPQHF. The CDR3 DNA is TGTGCCAGTATCCCGACAGGAAATAGCAATCAGCCCCAGCATTTT.

A note on this clone: The sample holds other DNA sequences that translate to the same CDR3. The chain has TRBV5-4 and TRBJ1-5; TRBD1 matches 9 bases. From germline, CDR1 is SGHNT and CDR2 YYREEE (reference sequence). This CDR3 contains 14 residues. V was pared by 4 bases and J by 6 bases, with 5 bases of the junction left unmatched. The CDR3 protein is CASSRDRDRQPQHF. In nucleotides, the CDR3 is TGTGCCAGCAGCCGGGACAGGGATCGTCAGCCCCAGCATTTT.

V usage is TRBV24-1 and J usage is TRBJ1-1; TRBD1 might be the D (5 bases). Germline V lookup: CDR1 KGHDR, CDR2 SFDVKD. V was clipped by 9 bases and J by 4 bases, with 17 bases between them. The CDR3 extends over 14 amino acids. CDR3 amino acids: CATQGSDKGTEAFF. The CDR3 nucleotides read TGTGCCACCCAAGGCTCGGACAAGGGCACTGAAGCTTTCTTT.

The chain combines TRBV4-2 with TRBJ2-5; weak D call: TRBD2 (6 bases). The CDR3 is made up of 13 amino acids. Germline CDR1 is LGHNA and CDR2 is YNFKEQ. V was clipped by 1 base and J by 5 bases, with 8 bases between them. CDR3 coding DNA: TGTGCCAGCAGCCAAGCTAGCGTGGAGACCCAGTACTTC. Its protein product is CASSQASVETQYF.

V usage is TRBV7-2 and J usage is TRBJ1-2, with D maybe TRBD1 (6 bases). CDR1 SGHTA and CDR2 FQGNSA come from the germline V gene. This CDR3 has 15 residues. The V gene lost 5 bases and the J gene lost 3 bases, with 16 bases spanning the gap. CDR3 sequence reads: CASSRQASEDYGYTF. The CDR3 DNA is TGTGCCAGCAGCAGACAGGCCAGTGAAGACTATGGCTACACCTTC.

The chain couples TRBV5-1 to TRBJ1-2; 8 positions match TRBD1. The J segment lost 5 bases and the V segment lost 0 bases, leaving 6 bases of the junction unmatched. Germline V gene sequence: CDR1 SGHRS, CDR2 YFSETQ. There are 15 residues in the CDR3. This chain's CDR3 is CASSLDGQGTYGYTF. CDR3 in DNA: TGCGCCAGCAGCTTGGATGGACAGGGTACTTATGGCTACACCTTC.

This clone occurred once. The V gene is TRBV4-1, the J gene TRBJ2-7, with 11 bases aligning to TRBD2. CDR3 size: 17 residues. The trim removed 0 bases at V and 7 bases at J, leaving 11 bases unmatched. Germline CDR1 MGHRA, CDR2 YSYEKL. This CDR3 is CASSQDPPALAGVEQYF. The DNA for the CDR3 is TGCGCCAGCAGCCAAGATCCCCCCGCACTAGCGGGAGTTGAGCAGTACTTC.